Below, 21 T cell receptor beta chains from the same sample are listed, as sequenced in a study of T cells in Graves' hyperthyroidism and ophthalmopathy. Amplified regions were TCR beta CDR3 sequences from RNA transcripts. HTBI primers were employed in a first-round RT-PCR of the TCR CDR3. TCRdb re-called the multiplex PCR reads with MiXCR, one entry per CDR3 protein. The table includes 690,000 or so distinct CDR3 sequences, around 19% detected once. Sequencing was performed on blood. The receptors derive from a woman between 45 and 65 years old with Graves' hyperthyroidism that later progressed to Graves' ophthalmopathy.

This clonotype was seen many times. The V call is TRBV3-1, the J call TRBJ2-5, with 10 bases identical to TRBD1. After removal of 5 bases from V and 1 base from J, the junction contained 7 bases not matched to a gene. Germline V gene data show CDR1 as LGHDT and CDR2 as YNNKEL (reference sequence). The CDR3 is 16 amino acids. In nucleotides, the CDR3 is TGTGCCAGCAGCTTACGGGACAGGGGATTCCAAGAGACCCAGTACTTC. Translated, it gives CASSLRDRGFQETQYF.

There are many counts of this clonotype. This rearrangement joins TRBV20-1 to TRBJ2-7; TRBD1 might be the D (5 bases). With 2 bases removed from V and 0 bases from J, the gap between germline ends came to 8 bases. The CDR3 has 13 amino acids. The V gene's germline CDR1 is DFQATT and CDR2 SNEGSKA (reference sequence). The DNA for the CDR3 is TGCAGTGCTAGACCACAGGTCTCCTACGAGCAGTACTTC. Translated, it gives CSARPQVSYEQYF.

This clonotype came up many times. The V gene is TRBV2, the J gene TRBJ1-2; 8 positions match TRBD1. V was pared by 3 bases and J by 6 bases, with 9 bases of the junction left unmatched. This CDR3 region has 15 residues. Per the germline V gene, CDR1 is SNHLY and CDR2 is FYNNEI. CDR3 protein: CASSEGQDAMDGYTF. The CDR3 nucleotides read TGTGCCAGCAGTGAGGGACAGGATGCGATGGATGGCTACACCTTC.

This clonotype has a single count. The chain joins TRBV19 to TRBJ1-6; 9 nucleotides align to TRBD1. Germline CDR1 is LNHDA and CDR2 is SQIVND (reference sequence). This CDR3 has 15 amino acids. With V trimmed by 9 bases and J by 8 bases, 11 bases remained unmatched. CDR3 coding DNA: TGTGCCAGCCGGCCCCCGGGACAGGGACATTCACCCCTCCACTTT. This gives the protein CASRPPGQGHSPLHF.

V and J are TRBV7-9 and TRBJ2-7, with 8 positions matching TRBD2. The V gene's germline CDR1 is SEHNR and CDR2 FQNEAQ (reference sequence). This CDR3 contains 14 residues. V lost 7 bases, J lost 3 bases, and 8 bases stayed unmatched. The CDR3 DNA is TGTGCCAGCACTCCAATCCGGGAGGGCTACGAGCAGTACTTC. Protein sequence: CASTPIREGYEQYF.

The rearrangement uses TRBV7-6 and TRBJ1-2; D may be TRBD1 (6 bases). From germline, CDR1 is SGHVS and CDR2 FNYEAQ. This CDR3 is built from 15 residues. V dropped 1 base and J dropped 4 bases, with 13 bases sitting between them. This chain's CDR3 is CASSLGPGESYGYTF. CDR3 nucleotide sequence: TGTGCCAGCAGCTTAGGCCCAGGGGAAAGCTATGGCTACACCTTC.

This clonotype turned up a few times. The chain combines TRBV20-1 with TRBJ2-1; tentative D call: TRBD1 (6 bases). Trimming took off 1 base at V and 9 bases at J, with 13 bases between the two ends. Germline V CDR1 and CDR2: DFQATT, SNEGSKA (reference sequence). The CDR3 length is 13 residues. As DNA, the CDR3 is TGCAGTGCTAGAGTTATAGGGGGTGGTGAGCAGTTCTTC. Translating it yields CSARVIGGGEQFF.

This clonotype was recorded a few times. The chain recombines TRBV2 with TRBJ1-2; D gene ambiguous. CDR3 size: 11 residues. Germline V gene lookup returns CDR1 SNHLY and CDR2 FYNNEI. V lost 5 bases and J lost 8, with 9 bases in between. CDR3 region: CASSPRQGYTF. The DNA of the CDR3 is TGTGCCAGCAGTCCCCGGCAGGGCTACACCTTC.

This clonotype was found a few times. This chain links TRBV15 with TRBJ1-1, with no clear D. The V gene's germline CDR1 is LNHNV and CDR2 YYDKDF (reference sequence). This CDR3 is 13 amino acids long. Trimming removed 8 bases at V and 1 base at J, with 11 bases between. As DNA, the CDR3 is TGTGCCACCGCCATCCCCAGGAACACTGAAGCTTTCTTT. It codes for CATAIPRNTEAFF. Combining the CDR3 with reference TRBV15 and TRBJ1-1 gives the whole variable domain DAMVIQNPRYQVTQFGKPVTLSCSQTLNHNVMYWYQQKSSQAPKLLFHYYDKDFNNEADTPDNFQSRRPNTSFCFLDIRSPGLGDTAMYLCATAIPRNTEAFFGQGTRLTVV.

This clonotype was counted a few times. The rearrangement links TRBV27 to TRBJ1-2, with D possibly matching TRBD1 (6 bases). The germline gives CDR1 MNHEY, CDR2 SMNVEV (reference sequence). The CDR3 runs 14 residues. The V gene lost 5 bases and the J gene lost 4 bases, with 14 bases spanning the gap. In nucleotides, the CDR3 is TGTGCCAGCAGTCCCTGGGGGGGCATCTATGGCTACACCTTC. Its protein product is CASSPWGGIYGYTF.

For this clonotype: This may stem from a read error, because a much larger clone lies one nucleotide away. The chain uses TRBV12-3 or TRBV12-4 and TRBJ2-7; a weak D match, TRBD1 (5 bases). This CDR3 is 13 amino acids long. CDR3 coding DNA: TGTGCCAGCAGTTTAGCCAGGGCCCGCGAGCAGTGCTTC. Amino acids: CASSLARAREQCF.

A word on this clonotype: This clone may be a read error of a much larger clone one base away. V usage is TRBV7-9 and J usage is TRBJ2-7, with TRBD1 as a possible D gene (6 bases). This CDR3 has 14 amino acids. The germline gives CDR1 SEHNR, CDR2 FQNEAQ (reference sequence). CDR3: CAGSLSTGSYEQYF. The DNA for the CDR3 is TGTGCCGGCAGCTTATCAACAGGGTCGTACGAGCAGTACTTC.

The V and J genes are TRBV11-2 and TRBJ1-5; 8 nucleotides align to TRBD1. V lost 1 base and J lost 6; bases outside the gene matches: 5. This CDR3 has 15 amino acids. Looked up from germline, CDR1 is SGHAT and CDR2 is FQNNGV. The CDR3 sequence: CASSLVTGAVQPQHF. CDR3 sequence (DNA): TGTGCCAGCAGCTTAGTGACAGGGGCGGTTCAGCCCCAGCATTTT. Based on the CDR3 plus reference TRBV11-2 and TRBJ1-5, the full variable domain is EAGVAQSPRYKIIEKRQSVAFWCNPISGHATLYWYQQILGQGPKLLIQFQNNGVVDDSQLPKDRFSAERLKGVDSTLKIQPAKLEDSAVYLCASSLVTGAVQPQHFGDGTRLSIL.

The V gene is TRBV3-1, the J gene TRBJ2-1, with no clear D. The CDR3 loop spans 15 amino acids. V lost 5 bases and J 0 bases, leaving 11 bases between the germline ends. Germline V lookup: CDR1 LGHDT, CDR2 YNNKEL (reference sequence). The DNA of the CDR3 is TGTGCCAGCAGCTCAAATGGGGTCTCCTACAATGAGCAGTTCTTC. Translating gives CASSSNGVSYNEQFF.

This chain connects TRBV7-2 to TRBJ1-5, with TRBD1 identical over 9 bases. V shed 0 bases and J 6 bases; nucleotides not matched to a gene: 3. This CDR3 has 15 residues. Looked up from germline, CDR1 is SGHTA and CDR2 is FQGNSA. The CDR3 region is CASSLAATGGQPQHF. In DNA, the CDR3 is TGTGCCAGCAGCTTAGCCGCGACAGGGGGTCAGCCCCAGCATTTT.

This clonotype was seen a handful of times. The V and J genes are TRBV7-9 and TRBJ2-7; no reliable D call. This CDR3 spans 13 amino acids. From germline, CDR1 is SEHNR and CDR2 FQNEAQ (reference sequence). V was clipped by 5 bases and J by 4 bases, with 12 bases between them. Written as DNA, the CDR3 is TGTGCCAGCAGCCCCCAAGAGGCGTACGAGCAGTACTTC. This translates into CASSPQEAYEQYF. Variable domain in full (rest from reference TRBV7-9 and TRBJ2-7): DTGVSQNPRHKITKRGQNVTFRCDPISEHNRLYWYRQTLGQGPEFLTYFQNEAQLEKSRLLSDRFSAERPKGSFSTLEIQRTEQGDSAMYLCASSPQEAYEQYFGPGTRLTVT.

The chain is built from TRBV5-1 and TRBJ1-6, with TRBD1 matching over 10 bases. Germline V gives CDR1 SGHRS, CDR2 YFSETQ. The CDR3 has 17 residues. Trimming removed 4 bases from V and 4 bases from J; junction bases left unmatched: 8. DNA of the CDR3: TGCGCCAGCAGCGATAGACAGGGGGCGTCTTATAATTCACCCCTCCACTTT. It codes for CASSDRQGASYNSPLHF.

This clonotype was counted many times. The DNA for the CDR3 is TGCAGTGCTAGTTTTGGACAGACTCAAGAGACCCAGTACTTC. This codes for CSASFGQTQETQYF. The chain uses TRBV20-1 and TRBJ2-5; D may be TRBD1 (6 bases). From germline, CDR1 is DFQATT and CDR2 SNEGSKA (reference sequence). Trimming cost V 3 bases and J 2 bases, with 13 bases left between them. The CDR3 has 14 amino acids.

This clonotype occurred many times. The V call is TRBV29-1, the J call TRBJ2-1; no firm D call. CDR1 SQVTM and CDR2 ANQGSEA come from the germline V gene. Trimming took 7 bases from V and 5 from J, leaving 15 bases between them. The CDR3 totals 13 residues. CDR3 DNA: TGCAGCGGTGCCGGGTCGATGAACAATGAGCAGTTCTTC. Amino acids: CSGAGSMNNEQFF.

This clonotype was seen many times. This rearrangement joins TRBV3-1 to TRBJ2-5, with 10 bases identical to TRBD2. The CDR3 consists of 16 residues. Germline V gene sequence: CDR1 LGHDT, CDR2 YNNKEL (reference sequence). With V trimmed by 1 base and J by 5 bases, 7 bases remained unmatched. The CDR3 reads CASSQGGSGGAETQYF. The CDR3, as DNA: TGTGCCAGCAGCCAAGGGGGCAGCGGGGGGGCGGAGACCCAGTACTTC.

This clonotype came up a few times. CDR3 in amino acids: CSARKQGYRSGNTIYF. The CDR3 nucleotides are TGCAGTGCTAGAAAACAGGGATATCGCTCTGGAAACACCATATATTTT. The chain uses TRBV20-1 and TRBJ1-3; D is possibly TRBD1 (6 bases). The ends were cut back, 2 bases at V and 0 bases at J, with 14 bases in the middle. CDR3 size: 16 residues. From germline, CDR1 is DFQATT and CDR2 SNEGSKA (reference sequence).